The 26 T cell receptor beta chains below all came from one sample that was sequenced in a study of cytomegalovirus exposure and HLA in healthy donors. This PCR relied on a set of 60 Vbeta primers and 13 Jbeta primers. TCRdb's table, derived via immunoSEQ multiplex PCR, lists solely in-frame clones and lacks some. Among roughly 58,000 clones listed, around 83% were seen once. Sequencing was performed on PBMCs. The receptors originated from a human donor in good health.

J is TRBJ1-5 and V is TRBV5-1; 8 positions match TRBD1. Trimming at V came to 3 bases and at J to 7 bases, leaving 6 bases not matched to a gene. The CDR3 loop spans 14 amino acids. Per the germline V gene, CDR1 is SGHRS and CDR2 is YFSETQ. The CDR3 nucleotides are TGCGCCAGCAGCTCAGGACAGGGTGGCCAGCCCCAGCATTTT. This gives the protein CASSSGQGGQPQHF.

This clone was counted a single time. This sequence joins TRBV28 and TRBJ1-1; D is uncertain. The germline V gene encodes CDR1 MDHEN and CDR2 SYDVKM. The CDR3 has 13 residues. The V gene lost 2 bases and the J gene lost 6 bases, with 10 bases spanning the gap. CDR3 sequence (DNA): TGTGCCAGCAGTTTAGTAGGGAGGGCTGAAGCTTTCTTT. Its translation is CASSLVGRAEAFF.

V gene TRBV18 combines with J gene TRBJ1-2, with 7 bases identical to TRBD1. CDR3 size: 15 residues. The germline gives CDR1 KGHSH, CDR2 LQKENI. V gave up 1 base and J gave up 7 bases; unmatched junction bases: 9. CDR3 protein: CASSPRTGTASGYTF. In DNA, the CDR3 is TGTGCCAGCTCACCACGTACGGGGACAGCGAGTGGCTACACCTTC.

The chain joins TRBV7-8 to TRBJ1-5; 7 bases align to TRBD1. Germline V gives CDR1 SGHVS, CDR2 FQNEAQ. CDR3 length: 17 amino acids. The V segment lost 2 bases and the J segment 0 bases; nucleotides outside the gene matches: 7. The DNA for the CDR3 is TGTGCCAGCAGCTTAACCCTGGGACAGTATAGCAATCAGCCCCAGCATTTT. Encoded protein: CASSLTLGQYSNQPQHF.

The gene calls are TRBV7-2 and TRBJ1-2, with no clear D. V was trimmed by 2 bases and J by 4 bases, leaving 11 bases between them. In germline, CDR1 is SGHTA, CDR2 FQGNSA. CDR3 length equals 14 residues. CDR3 amino acids: CASSLLSLTYGYTF. As DNA, the CDR3 is TGTGCCAGCAGCTTACTCAGTTTAACCTATGGCTACACCTTC.

This rearrangement joins TRBV28 to TRBJ2-3, with TRBD1 as a possible D gene (5 bases). V dropped 4 bases and J dropped 4 bases, with 18 bases sitting between them. CDR3 size: 16 residues. Germline V CDR1 and CDR2: MDHEN, SYDVKM. CDR3 sequence: CASSSPLTRDADTQYF. The CDR3 nucleotides are TGTGCCAGCAGTTCCCCCCTGACCAGGGATGCAGATACGCAGTATTTT.

CDR3: CASSQDLGQDYGYTF. For the CDR3, the DNA is TGTGCCAGCAGCCAAGATCTAGGACAGGACTATGGCTACACCTTC. The rearrangement links TRBV4-2 to TRBJ1-2; TRBD1 matches 7 bases. This CDR3 is built from 15 residues. Germline V gene data show CDR1 as LGHNA and CDR2 as YNFKEQ. Germline trimming cut 0 bases from V and 3 bases from J; bases unmatched to any gene: 4.

This clone was counted a single time. The chain combines TRBV9 with TRBJ1-6; D perhaps matches TRBD1 (5 bases). This CDR3 is 14 amino acids long. Trimming stripped 1 base from V and 4 bases from J, with 6 bases between. The germline gives CDR1 SGDLS, CDR2 YYNGEE. The CDR3 DNA sequence: TGTGCCAGCAGCGTAACAGGTTATAATTCACCCCTCCACTTT. Residues: CASSVTGYNSPLHF.

The chain links TRBV2 to TRBJ2-2; D perhaps matches TRBD2 (5 bases). CDR1 is SNHLY, CDR2 FYNNEI, per germline. V shed 1 base and J shed 3 bases, with 9 bases lying between them. The CDR3 loop spans 15 amino acids. The CDR3 loop is CASSEDTGDTGELFF. In nucleotides, the CDR3 is TGTGCCAGCAGTGAAGACACCGGGGACACCGGGGAGCTGTTTTTT.

The chain couples TRBV10-2 to TRBJ2-1; the match to TRBD1 covers 7 bases. The J segment lost 4 bases and the V segment lost 8 bases, leaving 8 bases of the junction unmatched. In germline, CDR1 is WSHSY, CDR2 SAAADI. The CDR3 contains 14 residues. CDR3 loop: CASSLDRPYNEQFF. Here the CDR3 DNA reads TGCGCCAGCTCCTTGGACAGGCCTTACAATGAGCAGTTCTTC.

This rearrangement joins TRBV5-4 to TRBJ2-3, with TRBD1 matching 8 bases. The CDR3 totals 14 residues. Germline V gives CDR1 SGHNT, CDR2 YYREEE (reference sequence). V trimming: 5 bases; J trimming: 0 bases; junction bases outside the gene matches: 2. CDR3 sequence reads: CASRRDRSTDTQYF. CDR3 nucleotide sequence: TGTGCCAGCAGGAGGGACAGGAGCACAGATACGCAGTATTTT.

The chain uses TRBV7-8 and TRBJ2-7; 14 positions agree with TRBD2. This CDR3 has 18 amino acids. With 1 base clipped from V and 0 bases from J, the junction kept 5 bases outside the gene matches. Germline V CDR1 and CDR2: SGHVS, FQNEAQ. The CDR3 region is CASSLVPGLAGVSYEQYF. The CDR3 DNA is TGTGCCAGCAGCTTAGTCCCGGGACTAGCGGGGGTCTCCTACGAGCAGTACTTC. Full variable domain (rest looked up from reference TRBV7-8 and TRBJ2-7): GAGVSQSPRYKVAKRGQDVALRCDPISGHVSLFWYQQALGQGPEFLTYFQNEAQLDKSGLPSDRFFAERPEGSVSTLKIQRTQQEDSAVYLCASSLVPGLAGVSYEQYFGPGTRLTVT.

The CDR3 reads CASSRGGSTLADRTQYF. In DNA, the CDR3 is TGCGCCAGCAGCCGGGGAGGGTCTACCCTCGCGGACAGGACCCAGTACTTC. The chain recombines TRBV4-3 with TRBJ2-5, with D maybe TRBD2 (7 bases). V was trimmed by 4 bases and J by 7 bases, leaving 25 bases between them. There are 17 residues in the CDR3. Per germline, CDR1 LGHNA and CDR2 YSLEER.

This clone was detected only a few times. The chain combines TRBV28 with TRBJ2-7; 9 bases are shared with TRBD2. With 4 bases clipped from V and 3 bases from J, the junction kept 7 bases outside the gene matches. CDR1 MDHEN and CDR2 SYDVKM come from the germline V gene. This CDR3 is built from 15 residues. CDR3 loop: CASSSPGGRVYEQYF. The DNA for the CDR3 is TGTGCCAGCAGTTCTCCCGGCGGGAGGGTCTACGAGCAGTACTTC.

The chain recombines TRBV4-1 with TRBJ2-5, with TRBD1 as a possible D gene (6 bases). Trimming removed 7 bases from V and 0 bases from J, with 24 bases in between. CDR1 MGHRA and CDR2 YSYEKL come from the germline V gene. This CDR3 spans 18 amino acids. The CDR3 spells CASKKSLVQGSYQETQYF. The DNA of the CDR3 is TGCGCCAGCAAAAAGTCTCTGGTGCAGGGGTCGTACCAAGAGACCCAGTACTTC.

The rearrangement links TRBV4-2 to TRBJ1-4; TRBD1 aligns across 7 bases. The CDR3 runs 19 residues. Germline V gene lookup returns CDR1 LGHNA and CDR2 YNFKEQ. Germline trimming cut 4 bases from V and 5 bases from J; bases unmatched to any gene: 19. CDR3 loop: CASSPILRQGGGINEKLFF. DNA for the CDR3: TGTGCCAGCAGCCCGATACTTCGACAGGGCGGGGGGATAAATGAAAAACTGTTTTTT.

The rearrangement joins TRBV4-3 to TRBJ2-5; TRBD2 is a possible D gene (5 bases). This CDR3 has 15 residues. Trimming removed 0 bases at V and 2 bases at J, with 10 bases between. Germline loops: CDR1 LGHNA, CDR2 YSLEER. The CDR3 is CASSQDWTQQETQYF. The CDR3 region has the DNA TGCGCCAGCAGCCAAGATTGGACTCAACAAGAGACCCAGTACTTC.

This chain uses TRBV27 with TRBJ2-5, with TRBD1 matching 9 bases. The CDR3 runs 16 residues. The junction had 12 bases not matched to a gene; V was cut back by 5 bases and J by 5 bases. Germline-derived CDR1 and CDR2 are MNHEY and SMNVEV (reference sequence). CDR3 residues: CASSALQGALGETQYF. The DNA for the CDR3 is TGTGCCAGCAGTGCCCTACAGGGGGCTTTGGGTGAGACCCAGTACTTC.

The chain has TRBV15 and TRBJ2-7; maybe TRBD1 (7 bases). The CDR3 consists of 15 residues. Germline V gives CDR1 LNHNV, CDR2 YYDKDF (reference sequence). V dropped 0 bases and J dropped 4 bases, with 13 bases sitting between them. As DNA, the CDR3 is TGTGCCACCAGCAGAGATGGAGGGGGCTCTTACGAGCAGTACTTC. Its translation is CATSRDGGGSYEQYF.

This chain connects TRBV7-2 to TRBJ1-5, with 7 positions matching TRBD1. Losses at the gene ends were 0 bases for V and 5 bases for J; bases not matched to a gene: 1. This CDR3 spans 14 amino acids. CDR1 SGHTA and CDR2 FQGNSA come from the germline V gene. The DNA for the CDR3 is TGTGCCAGCAGCTTAGCAGGGGGCGATCAGCCCCAGCATTTT. This codes for CASSLAGGDQPQHF.

The CDR3 loop is CASRKNRGGELFF. The CDR3 DNA is TGTGCCAGCAGAAAAAACAGGGGCGGGGAGCTGTTTTTT. The rearrangement links TRBV2 to TRBJ2-2; 7 bases fit TRBD1. V lost 6 bases to trimming and J lost 7 bases; unmatched junction nucleotides: 5. The CDR3 has 13 residues. From germline, CDR1 is SNHLY and CDR2 FYNNEI.

V is TRBV2 and J is TRBJ2-3; D unclear. The CDR3 has 14 amino acids. V dropped 3 bases and J dropped 5 bases, with 12 bases sitting between them. Germline values: CDR1 SNHLY, CDR2 FYNNEI. The CDR3 spells CASSEQRFGDTQYF. The CDR3 DNA follows: TGTGCCAGCAGTGAGCAGCGTTTCGGAGATACGCAGTATTTT.

This clone was found a few times. V usage is TRBV27 and J usage is TRBJ2-6; 9 positions match TRBD1. The CDR3 runs 17 residues. V was clipped by 5 bases and J by 1 base; unmatched bases: 6. The V gene's germline CDR1 is MNHEY and CDR2 SMNVEV (reference sequence). The CDR3 DNA reads TGTGCCAGCAGTAGAGGGACAGGGTATTCTGGGGCCAACGTCCTGACTTTC. It encodes CASSRGTGYSGANVLTF.

The rearrangement joins TRBV4-2 to TRBJ2-1, with 8 bases that match TRBD2. The trim removed 0 bases at V and 8 bases at J, leaving 9 bases unmatched. The CDR3 runs to 16 residues. The germline gives CDR1 LGHNA, CDR2 YNFKEQ. CDR3 nucleotide sequence: TGTGCCAGCAGCCAAGATTTCGGGGGGGCCAAGGATGAGCAGTTCTTC. This sequence encodes CASSQDFGGAKDEQFF.

This clone showed up just a few times. The V gene is TRBV19, the J gene TRBJ2-5; 8 nucleotides agree with TRBD1. The CDR3 sequence is 14 residues long. The V gene's germline CDR1 is LNHDA and CDR2 SQIVND (reference sequence). The junction had 6 bases not matched to a gene; V was cut back by 8 bases and J by 1 base. CDR3 region: CASGAQGAQETQYF. The CDR3 nucleotides are TGTGCCAGTGGTGCTCAGGGGGCCCAAGAGACCCAGTACTTC.

The V call is TRBV29-1, the J call TRBJ2-1; no firm D call. V lost 7 bases, J lost 0 bases, and 16 bases lay in between. The CDR3 is made up of 15 amino acids. Germline V gene sequence: CDR1 SQVTM, CDR2 ANQGSEA. CDR3 in amino acids: CSGGPKRASYNEQFF. CDR3 in DNA: TGCAGCGGTGGTCCCAAACGAGCCTCCTACAATGAGCAGTTCTTC.